Included here is one T cell receptor (beta chain) sequence, with context. This sample is drawn from a study of beta chain features in type 1 diabetes. Expressed TCRB transcripts were sequenced because the entire RNA isolate underwent reverse transcription. The repertoire was sequenced with immunoSEQ multiplex PCR; TCRdb's copy has only in-frame clones and lacks some. The data hold 350,000 to 450,000 clones, with about 14% observed a single time. Germline CDR1 LGHNA, CDR2 YSLEER. V gave up 1 base and J gave up 5 bases, with 11 bases separating them. The CDR3 is 14 amino acids. The specimen was naive CD4+ T cells from blood. The origin of this receptor is a woman aged 18-29 years in good health. The chain is built from TRBV4-3 and TRBJ1-1, with D maybe TRBD1 (5 bases). CDR3 in DNA: TGCGCCAGCAGCCAAGTGGGGGGTTTGACTGAAGCTTTCTTT. Residues: CASSQVGGLTEAFF.